A selection of T cell receptor beta chains follows, all from one sample in a study of cytomegalovirus exposure and HLA in healthy donors. Clones were sequenced by immunoSEQ multiplex PCR, and TCRdb holds only the in-frame ones, with some missing. The sample totals approximately 190,000 clones. The sequenced sample was PBMCs. The source of these receptors is a boy aged 5-17 years in good health and CMV-seronegative. CDR3s include the opening cysteine and the closing phenylalanine or tryptophan. The order of the fields is V gene, J gene, CDR3 protein.

V: TRBV5-4; J: TRBJ2-5; CDR3: CASSLSQGALQETQYF
V: TRBV14; J: TRBJ1-4; CDR3: CASSQVPGATNEKLFF
V: TRBV27; J: TRBJ1-2; CDR3: CASRQTGPHYGYTF
V: TRBV30; J: TRBJ1-2; CDR3: CAWSPDRDYGYTF
V: TRBV10-1; J: TRBJ1-1; CDR3: CASTEPNPTEAFF
V: TRBV9; J: TRBJ2-3; CDR3: CASSIGTKASTDTQYF
V: TRBV27; J: TRBJ1-1; CDR3: CASRRGTEAFF
V: TRBV28; J: TRBJ1-2; CDR3: CASSLGTGLIELYGYTF
V: TRBV4-2; J: TRBJ2-5; CDR3: CASSPGQGVYQETQYF
V: TRBV9; J: TRBJ1-2; CDR3: CASSSHRYGVYGYTF
V: TRBV4-1; J: TRBJ2-7; CDR3: CASSQGVSSGVSYEQYF
V: TRBV9; J: TRBJ2-1; CDR3: CASGAGGNNEQFF
V: TRBV6-5; J: TRBJ2-7; CDR3: CASSYGRGYEQYF
V: TRBV6-5; J: TRBJ2-5; CDR3: CASSFPPGRGKETQYF
V: TRBV9; J: TRBJ1-5; CDR3: CASSVDAGYSNQPQHF
V: TRBV19; J: TRBJ2-2; CDR3: CASTLQGAGTGELFF
V: TRBV11-2; J: TRBJ1-1; CDR3: CASSLGRGPEAFF
V: TRBV10-3; J: TRBJ2-7; CDR3: CAISGELGYEQYF
V: TRBV5-6; J: TRBJ2-3; CDR3: CASGLAGAPMDTQYF
V: TRBV7-9; J: TRBJ2-3; CDR3: CASSPSDRDGTDTQYF
V: TRBV6-5; J: TRBJ1-4; CDR3: CASSSGGKANEKLFF
V: TRBV6-5; J: TRBJ2-5; CDR3: CASSYPTQGETQYF
V: TRBV30; J: TRBJ1-2; CDR3: CAGRTAELYGYTF
V: TRBV19; J: TRBJ2-5; CDR3: CASSIEGGGALRETQYF
V: TRBV4-1; J: TRBJ2-5; CDR3: CASSRIRGEDETQYF
V: TRBV10-3; J: TRBJ2-1; CDR3: CAILGEASSYNEQFF
V: TRBV18; J: TRBJ2-1; CDR3: CASSPRIPGLAGGFVGGEQFF
V: TRBV5-6; J: TRBJ2-7; CDR3: CASSFRQGVYEQYF
V: TRBV9; J: TRBJ2-4; CDR3: CASSPGTGNAKNIQYF
V: TRBV19; J: TRBJ1-2; CDR3: CASSQDRDYGYTF
V: TRBV4-3; J: TRBJ1-2; CDR3: CASSARPGHPNGGYTF
V: TRBV6-5; J: TRBJ2-5; CDR3: CASSFRRDVQETQYF
V: TRBV4-2; J: TRBJ2-3; CDR3: CASSQILAGGTDTQYF
V: TRBV5-4; J: TRBJ1-1; CDR3: CASSLGRVNTEAFF
V: TRBV4-2; J: TRBJ2-3; CDR3: CASSQEWDSHTDTQYF
V: TRBV5-6; J: TRBJ1-2; CDR3: CASSSDSLGYGYTF
V: TRBV4-3; J: TRBJ2-7; CDR3: CASSQEARDRYIYEQYF
V: TRBV19; J: TRBJ2-7; CDR3: CASSRQGYEQYF
V: TRBV5-5; J: TRBJ2-2; CDR3: CASILGVGTGTGELFF
V: TRBV4-1; J: TRBJ2-6; CDR3: CASSQVSGRGSSAGANVLTF
V: TRBV7-6; J: TRBJ2-7; CDR3: CASSLSQGSSQQYF
V: TRBV5-1; J: TRBJ2-3; CDR3: CASSATDRGDTQYF
V: TRBV4-1; J: TRBJ1-2; CDR3: CASSQDQSGAYGYTF
V: TRBV6-5; J: TRBJ1-6; CDR3: CASSSRPTGGPLHF
V: TRBV19; J: TRBJ1-1; CDR3: CASSPGQGVNTEAFF